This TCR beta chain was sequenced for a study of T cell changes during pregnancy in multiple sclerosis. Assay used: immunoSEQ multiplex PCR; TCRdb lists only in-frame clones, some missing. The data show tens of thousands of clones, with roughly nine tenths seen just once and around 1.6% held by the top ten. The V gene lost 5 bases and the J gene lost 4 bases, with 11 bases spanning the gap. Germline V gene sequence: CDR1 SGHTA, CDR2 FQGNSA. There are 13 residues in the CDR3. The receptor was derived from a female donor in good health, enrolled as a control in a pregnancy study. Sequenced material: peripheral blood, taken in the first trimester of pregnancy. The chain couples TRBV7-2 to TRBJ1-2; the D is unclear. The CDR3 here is CASSLSGSYGYTF. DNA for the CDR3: TGTGCCAGCAGCCTTAGCGGGAGCTATGGCTACACCTTC.